This TCR beta chain was found in a study of blood T cells in healthy people across ages. For the study at large: Every two T cells gave about one barcoded beta molecule via template switching.

The germline V gene has CDR1 LNHDA and CDR2 SQIVND (reference sequence). The CDR3 has 15 amino acids. The V and J ends lost 6 bases and 6 bases respectively, with 17 bases between them. Sample-barcoded 5' priming and a J-beta primer mix drove a second PCR of about 6 to 12 cycles. TCRdb re-derived calls from the 5' RACE reads in MiXCR, one entry per CDR3 protein. The sample records roughly 560,000 distinct CDR3 sequences, under 30% being singletons. These data were likewise used in another study, on T cells of mothers and their children. That publication notes: For each mother, over 8 million TCR beta CDR3 reads were obtained, and for each child, some 3 million. Normalized overlap was always slightly, never significantly, higher in related than unrelated mother-child pairs.

Sequenced material: blood. The rearrangement uses TRBV19 and TRBJ2-2; a possible D gene is TRBD1 (6 bases). This sequence was found in a boy under 18 in good health. CDR3 sequence (DNA): TGTGCCAGTAGACCAGACAGGTCGCGCGCCGGGGAGCTGTTTTTT. This gives the protein CASRPDRSRAGELFF. The full variable domain, rest sourced from reference TRBV19 and TRBJ2-2, is DGGITQSPKYLFRKEGQNVTLSCEQNLNHDAMYWYRQDPGQGLRLIYYSQIVNDFQKGDIAEGYSVSREKKESFPLTVTSAQKNPTAFYLCASRPDRSRAGELFFGEGSRLTVL.